What follows are 12 T cell receptor beta chains derived from one specimen sequenced in a study of low-dose radiotherapy and immunotherapy resistance in tumors. Both TCRalpha and TCRbeta chains were reverse transcribed with V-gene-specific primers. The authors amplified TCRs for 20 PCR cycles with a constant-region primer and a V-primer adapter. TCRdb fed the reads into MiXCR, producing one record per CDR3 protein. This sample has roughly 6,000 distinct CDR3 sequences, with under 75% found just once. Source of these receptors: a human donor with advanced metastatic prostate, ovarian, gallbladder or colorectal cancer (not recorded which). This table probably holds off-target reads from a library built for another chain.

The V gene is TRBV28, the J gene TRBJ2-7; D gene uncertain. Germline CDR1 reads MDHEN; CDR2 reads SYDVKM. This CDR3 has 13 amino acids. V dropped 8 bases and J dropped 5 bases, with 16 bases sitting between them. CDR3 loop: CASLLTSRDEQYF. Here the CDR3 DNA reads TGTGCCAGCCTTTTGACTTCCCGGGACGAGCAGTACTTC.

This chain links TRBV6-8 with TRBJ1-1; D is perhaps TRBD1 (5 bases). CDR1 and CDR2 from the germline V gene are MNHGY and SAAAGT. Trimming removed 7 bases at V and 4 bases at J, with 19 bases between. There are 15 residues in the CDR3. The CDR3 DNA sequence: TGTGCCAGCACCGAACGAGGGGCGGGATCCACTGAAGCTTTCTTT. Protein sequence: CASTERGAGSTEAFF.

V and J are TRBV28 and TRBJ2-7; TRBD1 aligns across 9 bases. Germline trimming cut 5 bases from V and 3 bases from J; bases unmatched to any gene: 8. The germline CDR1 and CDR2 sequences are MDHEN and SYDVKM. This CDR3 has 15 amino acids. Here the CDR3 DNA reads TGTGCCAGCAGTGTGGCGGGACAGGGAGACTACGAGCAGTACTTC. This encodes CASSVAGQGDYEQYF.

The gene calls are TRBV5-5 and TRBJ2-2; no reliable D call. Per the germline V gene, CDR1 is SGHKS and CDR2 is YYEKEE (reference sequence). The CDR3 has 16 amino acids. Trimming stripped 3 bases from V and 0 bases from J, with 12 bases between. The CDR3 protein is CASSSWPGANTGELFF. The CDR3 DNA reads as TGTGCCAGCAGCTCGTGGCCCGGCGCGAACACCGGGGAGCTGTTTTTT. Complete variable domain (other parts from reference TRBV5-5 and TRBJ2-2): DAGVTQSPTHLIKTRGQQVTLRCSPISGHKSVSWYQQVLGQGPQFIFQYYEKEERGRGNFPDRFSARQFPNYSSELNVNALLLGDSALYLCASSSWPGANTGELFFGEGSRLTVL.

The rearrangement uses TRBV7-9 and TRBJ2-5; D is unresolved. Germline assignment: CDR1 SEHNR and CDR2 FQNEAQ (reference sequence). V was clipped by 0 bases and J by 2 bases, with 7 bases between them. This CDR3 contains 14 residues. The CDR3 DNA reads as TGTGCCAGCAGCTTAGCGCAGAGTCAAGAGACCCAGTACTTC. It translates to CASSLAQSQETQYF. Using reference TRBV7-9 and TRBJ2-5 for the parts outside the CDR3, the full variable domain is DTGVSQNPRHKITKRGQNVTFRCDPISEHNRLYWYRQTLGQGPEFLTYFQNEAQLEKSRLLSDRFSAERPKGSFSTLEIQRTEQGDSAMYLCASSLAQSQETQYFGPGTRLLVL.

This clonotype was seen a handful of times. The rearrangement uses TRBV24-1 and TRBJ2-2; the D gene is possibly TRBD1 (5 bases). Germline CDR1 and CDR2: KGHDR and SFDVKD. The V end lost 4 bases, the J end lost 6 bases, and 17 bases lay between the germline ends. CDR3 length: 16 amino acids. The CDR3 DNA sequence: TGTGCCACCAGTGAGCAGACAGCTCGGAAGGCCGGGGAGCTGTTTTTT. Its translation is CATSEQTARKAGELFF.

The chain is built from TRBV30 and TRBJ2-1, with a weak D call TRBD1 (6 bases). The V end was cut by 2 bases, the J end by 8 bases, with 13 bases between. Germline V CDR1 and CDR2: GTSNPN, SVGIG (reference sequence). The CDR3 totals 13 residues. The CDR3 spells CAWSSTSGDEQFF. In DNA form, the CDR3 reads TGTGCCTGGAGTTCTACCTCAGGGGATGAGCAGTTCTTC.

The count of this clonotype is one. The chain employs TRBV5-1 and TRBJ2-7; 9 bases align to TRBD1. V trimming: 0 bases; J trimming: 2 bases; junction bases outside the gene matches: 3. Germline assignment: CDR1 SGHRS and CDR2 YFSETQ. There are 15 residues in the CDR3. This CDR3 is CASSLEQGATYEQYF. DNA for the CDR3: TGCGCCAGCAGCTTGGAACAGGGGGCTACCTACGAGCAGTACTTC.

The chain combines TRBV7-8 with TRBJ1-6, with 10 nucleotides matching TRBD1. This CDR3 is built from 17 residues. V trimming: 5 bases; J trimming: 0 bases; junction bases outside the gene matches: 4. CDR1 is SGHVS, CDR2 FQNEAQ, per germline. The CDR3 is CASSPRTGGSYNSPLHF. CDR3 DNA: TGTGCCAGCAGCCCGAGGACAGGGGGCTCCTATAATTCACCCCTCCACTTT.

CDR3 sequence: CASSPPGGGETQYF. The CDR3 nucleotides read TGTGCCAGCAGTCCCCCGGGGGGTGGGGAGACCCAGTACTTC. V is TRBV28 and J is TRBJ2-5; 7 bases agree with TRBD2. Per germline, CDR1 MDHEN and CDR2 SYDVKM. Germline trimming cut 5 bases from V and 5 bases from J; bases unmatched to any gene: 8. This CDR3 region has 14 residues.

The chain combines TRBV11-2 with TRBJ1-5, with D hard to call. This CDR3 has 15 amino acids. Between the trimmed V and J ends, which lost 0 bases and 0 bases, there was a span of 6 bases. Germline CDR1 is SGHAT and CDR2 is FQNNGV. The CDR3 bases are TGTGCCAGCAGCTTAGATTGGGGTAGCAATCAGCCCCAGCATTTT. Translation gives CASSLDWGSNQPQHF.

The chain employs TRBV6-5 and TRBJ2-1; tentatively, D is TRBD1 (6 bases). With 7 bases removed from V and 7 bases from J, the gap between germline ends came to 14 bases. The CDR3 is 13 amino acids. In germline, CDR1 is MNHEY, CDR2 SVGAGI. The CDR3 sequence: CASTRGHQNEQFF. CDR3 DNA: TGTGCCAGCACCCGGGGACACCAAAATGAGCAGTTCTTC.